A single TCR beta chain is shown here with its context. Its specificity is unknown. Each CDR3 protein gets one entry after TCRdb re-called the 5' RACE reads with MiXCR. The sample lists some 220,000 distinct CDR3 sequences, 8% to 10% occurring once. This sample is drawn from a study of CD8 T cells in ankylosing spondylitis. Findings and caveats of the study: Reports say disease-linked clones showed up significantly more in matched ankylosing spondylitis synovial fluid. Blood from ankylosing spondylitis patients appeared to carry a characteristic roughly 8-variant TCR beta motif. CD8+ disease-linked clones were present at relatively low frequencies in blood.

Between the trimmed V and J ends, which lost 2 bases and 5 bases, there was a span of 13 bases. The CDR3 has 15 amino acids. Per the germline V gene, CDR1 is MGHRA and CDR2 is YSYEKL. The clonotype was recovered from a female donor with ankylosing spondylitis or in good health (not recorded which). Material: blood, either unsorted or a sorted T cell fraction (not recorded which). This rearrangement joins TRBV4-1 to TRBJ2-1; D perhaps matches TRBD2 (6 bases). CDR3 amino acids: CASSQTGVGDNEQFF. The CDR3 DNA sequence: TGCGCCAGCAGCCAAACGGGAGTAGGGGACAATGAGCAGTTCTTC.